The 26 T cell receptor beta chains listed next were all sequenced from one sample in a study of blood T cells in healthy people across ages. It was with a sample-barcoded 5' primer and a J-beta primer mix that a second PCR of about 6 to 11 cycles was run. TCRdb analysed the 5' RACE reads with MiXCR anew, one entry per CDR3 protein. The sample lists 650,000 or so distinct CDR3 sequences; under 65% were seen once. The source material was blood. The origin of the receptors is an elderly woman in good health.

This clonotype is a singleton in its sample. This sequence joins TRBV20-1 and TRBJ2-1; TRBD2 matches 9 bases. This CDR3 region has 14 residues. Germline V gene data show CDR1 as DFQATT and CDR2 as SNEGSKA (reference sequence). J lost 6 bases, V lost 6 bases, and 9 bases had no gene match. This chain's CDR3 is CSASGRLTINEQFF. CDR3 coding DNA: TGCAGTGCCAGCGGGAGGCTCACCATCAATGAGCAGTTCTTC.

This clonotype was detected many times. Being one base from a much bigger clone, this may be a read error. This chain uses TRBV3-1 with TRBJ2-7, with D possibly matching TRBD1 (6 bases). Trimming pared 4 bases from V and 3 bases from J, leaving 16 bases between. The length of the CDR3 is 15 residues. Germline loops: CDR1 LGHDT, CDR2 YNNKEL (reference sequence). CDR3 sequence: CASSLHRGHFYEQYF. CDR3 in DNA: TGTGCCAGCAGCCTACACCGGGGACACTTCTACGAGCAGTACTTC.

The genes are TRBV20-1 and TRBJ2-1, with 10 bases lining up with TRBD1. CDR3 length: 13 residues. Per germline, CDR1 DFQATT and CDR2 SNEGSKA (reference sequence). The CDR3 sequence: CTWGDRGYNEQFF. For the CDR3, the DNA is TGCACTTGGGGGGACAGGGGCTATAATGAGCAGTTCTTC.

The chain recombines TRBV4-3 with TRBJ1-2; D gene unclear. CDR3 length: 13 residues. Per germline, CDR1 LGHNA and CDR2 YSLEER. V lost 3 bases, J lost 3 bases, and 8 bases lay in between. DNA of the CDR3: TGCGCCAGCAGCCACCAGGTTGACTATGGCTACACCTTC. Its translation is CASSHQVDYGYTF.

A note on this clonotype: A clone one base away is much larger, so this may be a read error. V and J are TRBV29-1 and TRBJ2-1; no clear D. Germline V gives CDR1 SQVTM, CDR2 ANQGSEA. CDR3 size: 10 residues. V was cut by 2 bases and J by 12 bases, with 8 bases left in between. The CDR3, as DNA: TGCAGCGTTGAACAGAGAGTGCAGTTCTTC. Encoded protein: CSVEQRVQFF.

This clonotype appeared many times. The chain is built from TRBV29-1 and TRBJ2-3; 9 bases match TRBD1. CDR3 length equals 14 residues. Looked up from germline, CDR1 is SQVTM and CDR2 is ANQGSEA. Losses at the gene ends were 6 bases for V and 0 bases for J; bases not matched to a gene: 4. DNA of the CDR3: TGCAGCGTGGAGGACAGGGGTAGCACAGATACGCAGTATTTT. Translated, it gives CSVEDRGSTDTQYF.

In regard to this clonotype: A read error is possible here, since a much larger clone lies one base away. CDR3 in amino acids: CASRAGTAYNEQFF. Here the CDR3 DNA reads TGTGCCAGCAGAGCAGGGACTGCCTACAATGAGCAGTTCTTC. The chain carries TRBV7-9 and TRBJ2-1; TRBD2 is a possible D gene (6 bases). V was trimmed by 6 bases and J by 2 bases, leaving 11 bases between them. CDR1 SEHNR and CDR2 FQNEAQ come from the germline V gene (reference sequence). This CDR3 contains 14 residues.

The gene calls are TRBV5-1 and TRBJ2-3; the D call may be TRBD1 or TRBD2 (6 bases each). CDR3 length: 15 residues. Trimming cost V 4 bases and J 11 bases, with 23 bases left between them. Germline CDR1 and CDR2: SGHRS and YFSETQ. This CDR3 is CASSAGQPGALLQYF. In DNA, the CDR3 is TGCGCCAGCAGCGCCGGACAGCCGGGAGCCCTTTTGCAGTATTTT.

V is TRBV5-5 and J is TRBJ2-1; either TRBD1 or TRBD2 may fit D (5 bases each). Germline assignment: CDR1 SGHKS and CDR2 YYEKEE (reference sequence). Trimming removed 4 bases at V and 2 bases at J, with 16 bases between. The CDR3 covers 16 residues. The CDR3, as DNA: TGTGCCAGCAGCCCTCTCGGGGTGGGGCCCTACAATGAGCAGTTCTTC. Amino acid sequence: CASSPLGVGPYNEQFF.

This clonotype was observed many times. The V gene is TRBV20-1, the J gene TRBJ2-5, with a possible D match to TRBD1 (6 bases). The CDR3 loop spans 13 amino acids. CDR1 is DFQATT and CDR2 is SNEGSKA in the germline V gene (reference sequence). Between the trimmed V and J ends, which lost 1 base and 3 bases, there was a span of 9 bases. CDR3 nucleotide sequence: TGCAGTGCTAGAGTACAGGGAAAAGAGACCCAGTACTTC. It yields the protein CSARVQGKETQYF.

This clonotype was counted once. V usage is TRBV15 and J usage is TRBJ1-2, with a weak D call TRBD1 (5 bases). The length of the CDR3 is 13 residues. Between the trimmed V and J ends, which lost 5 bases and 5 bases, there was a span of 12 bases. Looked up from germline, CDR1 is LNHNV and CDR2 is YYDKDF (reference sequence). The CDR3 protein is CATSGGGSYGYTF. The DNA for the CDR3 is TGTGCCACCAGCGGGGGAGGATCATATGGCTACACCTTC.

The J gene is TRBJ1-5, the V gene TRBV28; D call uncertain. CDR1 is MDHEN, CDR2 SYDVKM, per germline. The CDR3 length is 16 residues. V was shortened by 2 bases and J by 2 bases, with 13 bases between the two germline ends. In DNA form, the CDR3 reads TGTGCCAGCAGTTTAATTGCGGGGTTAGGCAATCAGCCCCAGCATTTT. Translating it yields CASSLIAGLGNQPQHF.

This clonotype has ten or more counts. This rearrangement joins TRBV29-1 to TRBJ1-5; perhaps TRBD1 as D (6 bases). The germline CDR1 and CDR2 sequences are SQVTM and ANQGSEA. CDR3 size: 12 residues. The ends were cut back, 6 bases at V and 12 bases at J, with 18 bases in the middle. CDR3 amino acids: CSVKTGWKDQHF. DNA of the CDR3: TGCAGCGTGAAGACAGGCTGGAAGGACCAGCATTTT.

This clonotype came up many times. V usage is TRBV25-1 and J usage is TRBJ1-5; D is possibly TRBD1 (5 bases). The V end was cut by 2 bases, the J end by 4 bases, with 15 bases between. This CDR3 has 16 amino acids. Per the germline V gene, CDR1 is MGHDK and CDR2 is SYGVNS. CDR3 in DNA: TGTGCCAGCAGTGAAGGGCTGTCGGAGGGGAATCAGCCCCAGCATTTT. It specifies CASSEGLSEGNQPQHF. The full variable domain, with the rest looked up from reference TRBV25-1 and TRBJ1-5, is EADIYQTPRYLVIGTGKKITLECSQTMGHDKMYWYQQDPGMELHLIHYSYGVNSTEKGDLSSESTVSRIRTEHFPLTLESARPSHTSQYLCASSEGLSEGNQPQHFGDGTRLSIL.

This clonotype was counted at least ten times. The CDR3 DNA follows: TGCAGCGTTGCCCCCTCCCCGCAGTATGGCTACACCTTC. Residues: CSVAPSPQYGYTF. The chain has TRBV29-1 and TRBJ1-2; D is unclear. CDR3 length: 13 amino acids. Germline V gives CDR1 SQVTM, CDR2 ANQGSEA. The germline V and J ends were trimmed by 4 bases and 5 bases, with 14 bases remaining between them. The entire variable domain, with the rest obtained from reference TRBV29-1 and TRBJ1-2, is as follows: SAVISQKPSRDICQRGTSLTIQCQVDSQVTMMFWYRQQPGQSLTLIATANQGSEATYESGFVIDKFPISRPNLTFSTLTVSNMSPEDSSIYLCSVAPSPQYGYTFGSGTRLTVV.

The V gene is TRBV20-1, the J gene TRBJ2-3; possible D gene TRBD2, 6 bases. Trimming cost V 4 bases and J 0 bases, with 14 bases left between them. The CDR3 consists of 15 residues. Per germline, CDR1 DFQATT and CDR2 SNEGSKA (reference sequence). This CDR3 is CSAKGRGASTDTQYF. CDR3 coding DNA: TGCAGTGCTAAGGGGCGGGGAGCTAGCACAGATACGCAGTATTTT.

The chain joins TRBV25-1 to TRBJ2-5; TRBD1 aligns across 10 bases. The DNA end is more similar to TRBJ2-7, so the J call may be wrong. CDR3 size: 15 residues. Germline CDR1 and CDR2: MGHDK and SYGVNS. CDR3 DNA sequence: TGTGCCAGCAGTGAATCCGGGACAGGGGTCTACGAGCAGTACTTC. It is translated as CASSESGTGVYEQYF.

This chain uses TRBV6-6 with TRBJ2-3; tentatively, D is TRBD1 or TRBD2 (5 bases each). Trimming removed 5 bases from V and 5 bases from J, with 17 bases in between. CDR1 is MNHNY, CDR2 SVGAGI, per germline (reference sequence). This CDR3 is 15 amino acids long. CDR3 loop: CASSPGPQGLDTQYF. The CDR3 DNA sequence: TGTGCCAGCAGTCCGGGACCCCAAGGCCTAGATACGCAGTATTTT.

V and J are TRBV6-2 or TRBV6-3 and TRBJ2-7; D is undetermined. Germline V lookup: CDR1 MNHEY, CDR2 SVGEGT. The ends were cut back, 2 bases at V and 4 bases at J, with 9 bases in the middle. The CDR3 runs 13 residues. DNA of the CDR3: TGTGCCAGCAGTTACCGCCGGCATTACGAGCAGTACTTC. Translation: CASSYRRHYEQYF.

This clonotype was picked up many times. The chain has TRBV6-6 and TRBJ2-7, with D possibly being TRBD2 (5 bases). The CDR3 runs to 15 residues. The germline V and J ends were trimmed by 0 bases and 2 bases, with 11 bases remaining between them. Germline CDR1 is MNHNY and CDR2 is SVGAGI (reference sequence). The CDR3 reads CASSYSKKAAYEQYF. DNA of the CDR3: TGTGCCAGCAGTTACTCGAAGAAAGCGGCCTACGAGCAGTACTTC.

In this sample, this clonotype turned up many times. The chain links TRBV27 to TRBJ2-5, with 9 bases lining up with TRBD1. This CDR3 has 16 amino acids. Per germline, CDR1 MNHEY and CDR2 SMNVEV (reference sequence). V shed 6 bases and J 1 base; nucleotides not matched to a gene: 9. The DNA of the CDR3 is TGTGCCAGCAGACCTCCGGGACAGGGCCTCCAAGAGACCCAGTACTTC. Translation: CASRPPGQGLQETQYF.

The table lists this clonotype with a few counts. The chain employs TRBV12-3 or TRBV12-4 and TRBJ1-2; D unclear. Trimming stripped 3 bases from V and 4 bases from J, with 6 bases between. The CDR3 has 12 amino acids. The CDR3 DNA reads TGTGCCAGCAGTTTTAGGAGCTATGGCTACACCTTC. Residues: CASSFRSYGYTF.

V is TRBV5-8 and J is TRBJ2-5; TRBD2 aligns across 15 bases. This CDR3 comprises 15 residues. The germline gives CDR1 SGHTS, CDR2 YDEGEE. V gave up 10 bases and J gave up 5 bases; unmatched junction bases: 9. The CDR3 here is CAGRTSGRAGETQYF. The CDR3 coding sequence is TGTGCCGGAAGGACTAGCGGGAGGGCCGGGGAGACCCAGTACTTC. Drawing the rest from reference TRBV5-8 and TRBJ2-5, the complete variable domain is EAGVTQSPTHLIKTRGQQATLRCSPISGHTSVYWYQQALGLGLQFLLWYDEGEERNRGNFPPRFSGRQFPNYSSELNVNALELEDSALYLCAGRTSGRAGETQYFGPGTRLLVL.

This clonotype was observed a handful of times. The chain uses TRBV13 and TRBJ1-1; D is uncertain. Germline CDR1 and CDR2: PRHDT and FYEKMQ (reference sequence). The CDR3 covers 15 residues. Trimming took off 1 base at V and 0 bases at J, with 9 bases between the two ends. DNA for the CDR3: TGTGCCAGCAGCTTAGAAGGAAGCATGAACACTGAAGCTTTCTTT. Its translation is CASSLEGSMNTEAFF. Complete variable domain (other parts from reference TRBV13 and TRBJ1-1): AAGVIQSPRHLIKEKRETATLKCYPIPRHDTVYWYQQGPGQDPQFLISFYEKMQSDKGSIPDRFSAQQFSDYHSELNMSSLELGDSALYFCASSLEGSMNTEAFFGQGTRLTVV.

This clonotype was recorded at least ten times. The chain is built from TRBV12-3 or TRBV12-4 and TRBJ2-5, with 7 nucleotides matching TRBD2. The CDR3 contains 14 residues. After removal of 0 bases from V and 4 bases from J, the junction contained 2 bases not matched to a gene. CDR3 sequence: CASSLATGGETQYF. As DNA, the CDR3 is TGTGCCAGCAGTTTAGCGACGGGGGGAGAGACCCAGTACTTC.

The genes are TRBV6-5 and TRBJ2-4, with TRBD2 as a possible D gene (5 bases). The DNA matches TRBJ2-7 better at its end, which makes the J call doubtful. CDR1 is MNHEY and CDR2 is SVGAGI in the germline V gene. The CDR3 contains 13 residues. The CDR3 region is CASSRLAYYEQYF. CDR3 DNA sequence: TGTGCCAGCAGCCGGCTAGCCTACTACGAGCAGTACTTC.